This is a list of T cell receptor beta chains from one sample in a study of shared clonotypes between healthy human individuals. The protocol was immunoSEQ multiplex PCR, while the TCRdb copy is restricted to in-frame clones and leaves out a portion. Seen here are approximately 500,000 clones, 60% to 85% observed once, and the top ten hold about an eighth. The material sequenced was PBMCs. The receptors here all came from a middle-aged woman in good health. Some clones in this sample may be carry-over from other donors' samples. Each CDR3 is given with its conserved first and last residue. A D gene is named only where the DNA matches it firmly. Some rows have no size entry. The others give once, few or many, or a class for an expanded clone.

d_gene: .
abundance: .
j_gene: TRBJ2-5
v_gene: TRBV5-1
CDR3aa: CASQASLAGSQTQYF
CDR3nt: TGCGCCAGTCAAGCTTCTTTAGCAGGGTCCCAGACCCAGTACTTC

d_gene: .
abundance: .
j_gene: TRBJ1-1
v_gene: TRBV28
CDR3aa: CASSPSLGQVNTEAFF
CDR3nt: TGTGCCAGCAGTCCATCCTTGGGGCAAGTTAACACTGAAGCTTTCTTT

d_gene: TRBD1
abundance: .
j_gene: TRBJ1-2
v_gene: TRBV19
CDR3aa: CASSIDLNADRDGYTF
CDR3nt: TGTGCCAGTAGTATAGATCTGAACGCGGACAGGGACGGCTACACCTTC

d_gene: TRBD2
abundance: few
j_gene: TRBJ2-5
v_gene: TRBV13
CDR3aa: CASSFRGRLAGDEETQYF
CDR3nt: TGTGCCAGCAGCTTTAGGGGTAGACTAGCGGGAGATGAGGAGACCCAGTACTTC

d_gene: TRBD1
abundance: .
j_gene: TRBJ2-7
v_gene: TRBV29-1
CDR3aa: CSVLTGMSYEQYF
CDR3nt: TGCAGCGTACTGACAGGGATGAGCTACGAGCAGTACTTC

d_gene: .
abundance: .
j_gene: TRBJ2-7
v_gene: TRBV25-1
CDR3aa: CASKGQGPWEQYF
CDR3nt: TGTGCCAGCAAGGGACAAGGCCCATGGGAGCAGTACTTC

d_gene: .
abundance: .
j_gene: TRBJ2-7
v_gene: TRBV11-2
CDR3aa: CASSWTGITYEQYF
CDR3nt: TGTGCCAGCAGCTGGACCGGGATTACCTACGAGCAGTACTTC

d_gene: .
abundance: once
j_gene: TRBJ2-3
v_gene: TRBV6-4
CDR3aa: CASSITSTLAIRAQYF
CDR3nt: TGTGCCAGCAGTATAACTAGCACACTTGCGATAAGGGCGCAGTATTTT

d_gene: .
abundance: once
j_gene: TRBJ1-4
v_gene: TRBV10-2
CDR3aa: CASSARGSEKLFF
CDR3nt: TGCGCCAGCAGTGCCAGGGGATCGGAAAAACTGTTTTTT

d_gene: .
abundance: .
j_gene: TRBJ2-6
v_gene: TRBV11-2
CDR3aa: CASSFNSGANVLTF
CDR3nt: TGTGCCAGCAGCTTCAATTCTGGGGCCAACGTCCTGACTTTC

d_gene: .
abundance: .
j_gene: TRBJ2-1
v_gene: TRBV30
CDR3aa: CAWSVTGLYNEQFF
CDR3nt: TGTGCCTGGAGTGTAACGGGTTTGTACAATGAGCAGTTCTTC

d_gene: .
abundance: .
j_gene: TRBJ1-2
v_gene: TRBV19
CDR3aa: CASSPITGFNYGYTF
CDR3nt: TGTGCCAGTAGTCCCATTACAGGGTTTAACTATGGCTACACCTTC

d_gene: TRBD1
abundance: .
j_gene: TRBJ2-1
v_gene: TRBV5-4
CDR3aa: CASSLDRDYNEQFF
CDR3nt: TGTGCCAGCAGTCTTGACAGGGACTACAATGAGCAGTTCTTC

d_gene: .
abundance: few
j_gene: TRBJ2-7
v_gene: TRBV9
CDR3aa: CASSPVRDSPYEQYF
CDR3nt: TGTGCCAGCAGCCCCGTCCGGGACTCACCCTACGAGCAGTACTTC

d_gene: TRBD2
abundance: .
j_gene: TRBJ2-7
v_gene: TRBV5-1
CDR3aa: CASSTSGRTYEQYF
CDR3nt: TGCGCCAGCAGCACAAGCGGGAGAACCTACGAGCAGTACTTC

d_gene: .
abundance: .
j_gene: TRBJ2-1
v_gene: TRBV15
CDR3aa: CATSRDLNYNEQFF
CDR3nt: TGTGCCACCAGCAGAGATTTGAACTACAATGAGCAGTTCTTC

d_gene: .
abundance: .
j_gene: TRBJ1-1
v_gene: TRBV9
CDR3aa: CASSVVTEGVGGEAFF
CDR3nt: TGTGCCAGCAGCGTAGTTACCGAGGGGGTCGGAGGGGAAGCTTTCTTT

d_gene: TRBD1
abundance: .
j_gene: TRBJ1-1
v_gene: TRBV7-3
CDR3aa: CASSPHGGGGSEAFF
CDR3nt: TGTGCCAGCAGCCCTCATGGAGGGGGCGGCTCTGAAGCTTTCTTT

d_gene: .
abundance: .
j_gene: TRBJ1-2
v_gene: TRBV7-9
CDR3aa: CASNGQSGHYGYTF
CDR3nt: TGTGCCAGCAACGGACAGAGCGGCCATTATGGCTACACCTTC

d_gene: .
abundance: .
j_gene: TRBJ2-1
v_gene: TRBV15
CDR3aa: CATSRAGTHEQFF
CDR3nt: TGTGCCACCAGCAGGGCAGGGACCCATGAGCAGTTCTTC

d_gene: .
abundance: .
j_gene: TRBJ2-1
v_gene: TRBV7-3
CDR3aa: CASSLDGTYNEQFF
CDR3nt: TGTGCCAGCAGCTTAGACGGGACTTACAATGAGCAGTTCTTC

d_gene: .
abundance: .
j_gene: TRBJ2-3
v_gene: TRBV11-2
CDR3aa: CASSLDHTDTQYF
CDR3nt: TGTGCCAGCAGCTTGGACCACACAGATACGCAGTATTTT

d_gene: TRBD1
abundance: .
j_gene: TRBJ2-1
v_gene: TRBV18
CDR3aa: CASSQGTGRSPYNEQFF
CDR3nt: TGTGCCAGCTCACAGGGGACAGGGAGAAGTCCCTACAATGAGCAGTTCTTC

d_gene: .
abundance: .
j_gene: TRBJ2-5
v_gene: TRBV7-9
CDR3aa: CASSLGSTETQYF
CDR3nt: TGTGCCAGCAGCTTGGGCTCGACAGAGACCCAGTACTTC

d_gene: .
abundance: .
j_gene: TRBJ1-2
v_gene: TRBV7-2
CDR3aa: CASSLGHLANYGYTF
CDR3nt: TGTGCCAGCAGCTTAGGACACCTTGCTAACTATGGCTACACCTTC

d_gene: .
abundance: .
j_gene: TRBJ2-1
v_gene: TRBV30
CDR3aa: CAWSPGGQTANEQFF
CDR3nt: TGTGCCTGGAGCCCAGGAGGGCAAACTGCCAATGAGCAGTTCTTC

d_gene: .
abundance: .
j_gene: TRBJ2-1
v_gene: TRBV19
CDR3aa: CASSMGQARDYNEQFF
CDR3nt: TGTGCCAGTAGTATGGGGCAAGCCAGGGACTACAATGAGCAGTTCTTC

d_gene: .
abundance: .
j_gene: TRBJ2-7
v_gene: TRBV28
CDR3aa: CASRDGTLYEQYF
CDR3nt: TGTGCCAGCAGAGACGGGACCTTGTACGAGCAGTACTTC

d_gene: .
abundance: few
j_gene: TRBJ2-1
v_gene: TRBV11-2
CDR3aa: CASSPLGVSPYNEQFF
CDR3nt: TGTGCCAGCAGCCCCCTAGGGGTTTCCCCCTACAATGAGCAGTTCTTC

d_gene: .
abundance: .
j_gene: TRBJ1-1
v_gene: TRBV5-5
CDR3aa: CASSLFDTNTEAFF
CDR3nt: TGTGCCAGCAGCTTGTTCGACACGAACACTGAAGCTTTCTTT